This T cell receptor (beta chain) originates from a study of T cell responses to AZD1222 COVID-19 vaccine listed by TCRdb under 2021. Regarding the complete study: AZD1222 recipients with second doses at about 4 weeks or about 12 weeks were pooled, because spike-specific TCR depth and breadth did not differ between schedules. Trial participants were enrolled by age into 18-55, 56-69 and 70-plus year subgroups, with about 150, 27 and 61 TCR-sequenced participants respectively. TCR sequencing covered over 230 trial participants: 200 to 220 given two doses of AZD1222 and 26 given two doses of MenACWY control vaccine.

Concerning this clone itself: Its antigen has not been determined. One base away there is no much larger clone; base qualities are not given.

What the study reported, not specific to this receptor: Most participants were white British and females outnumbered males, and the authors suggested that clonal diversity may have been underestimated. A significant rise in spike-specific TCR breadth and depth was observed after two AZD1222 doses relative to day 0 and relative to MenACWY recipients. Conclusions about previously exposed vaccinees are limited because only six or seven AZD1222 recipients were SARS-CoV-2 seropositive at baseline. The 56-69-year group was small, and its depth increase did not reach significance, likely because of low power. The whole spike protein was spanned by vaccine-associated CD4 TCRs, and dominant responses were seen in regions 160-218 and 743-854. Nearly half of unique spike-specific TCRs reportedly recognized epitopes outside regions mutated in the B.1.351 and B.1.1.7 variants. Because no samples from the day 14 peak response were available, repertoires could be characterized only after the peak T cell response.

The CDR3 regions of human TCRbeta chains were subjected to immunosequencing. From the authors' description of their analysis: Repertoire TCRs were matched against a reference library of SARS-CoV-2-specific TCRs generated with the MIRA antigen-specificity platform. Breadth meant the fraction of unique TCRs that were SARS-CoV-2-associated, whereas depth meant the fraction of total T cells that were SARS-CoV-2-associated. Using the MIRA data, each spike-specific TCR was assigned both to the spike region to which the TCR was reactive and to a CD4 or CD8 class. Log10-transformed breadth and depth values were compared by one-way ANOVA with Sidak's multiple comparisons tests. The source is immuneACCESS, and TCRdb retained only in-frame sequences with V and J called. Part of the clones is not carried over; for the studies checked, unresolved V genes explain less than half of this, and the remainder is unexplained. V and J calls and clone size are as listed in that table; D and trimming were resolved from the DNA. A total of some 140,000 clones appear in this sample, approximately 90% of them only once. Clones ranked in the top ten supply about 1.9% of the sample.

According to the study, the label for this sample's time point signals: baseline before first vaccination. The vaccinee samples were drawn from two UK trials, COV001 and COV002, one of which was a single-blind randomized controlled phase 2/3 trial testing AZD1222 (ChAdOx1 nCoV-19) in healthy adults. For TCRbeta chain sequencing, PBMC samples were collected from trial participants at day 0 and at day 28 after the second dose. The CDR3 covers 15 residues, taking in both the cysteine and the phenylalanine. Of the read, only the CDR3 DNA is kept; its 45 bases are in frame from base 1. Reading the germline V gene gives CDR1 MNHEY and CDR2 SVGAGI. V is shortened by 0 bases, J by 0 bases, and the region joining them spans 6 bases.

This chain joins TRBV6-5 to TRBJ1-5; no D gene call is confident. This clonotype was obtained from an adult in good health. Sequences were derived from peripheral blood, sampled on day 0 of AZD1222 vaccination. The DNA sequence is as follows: TGTGCCAGCAGTTACTCGTCCTATAGCAATCAGCCCCAGCATTTT. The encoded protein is CASSYSSYSNQPQHF.